This TCR beta chain was profiled in a study of T cell responses to AZD1222 COVID-19 vaccine. This CDR3 comprises 12 residues. The method was immunoSEQ multiplex PCR; TCRdb's version includes in-frame clones alone and lacks a portion of them. This table has 75,000 to 100,000 clones, approximately 88% appearing once. This receptor was identified in an adult in good health. V usage is TRBV5-3 and J usage is TRBJ2-7, with 9 bases fitting TRBD2. TRBV5-3 is given ORF status, its function remaining uncertain. The sequenced sample was peripheral blood, obtained on day 0 of AZD1222 vaccination. Written as DNA, the CDR3 is TGTGGAGTTAGCGGGAGAGGCGACGAGCAGTACTTC. It specifies CGVSGRGDEQYF.